Following are 32 T cell receptor beta chains from one sample sequenced in a study of sequential checkpoint blockade in melanoma. Here immunoSEQ multiplex PCR was the method, and the copy in TCRdb shows in-frame clones only, minus some. There are under 25,000 clones in the sample; 73% occur only once, and around 21% lies in the top ten. Regarding treatment: randomized to nivolumab then ipilimumab (arm A) or the reverse (arm B). This specimen consisted of CD8+ T cells sorted from blood (inferred from file names), obtained from a patient given nivolumab and ipilimumab in sequence. All receptors come from a human donor with melanoma.

This chain joins TRBV6-6 and TRBJ1-1; 7 nucleotides align to TRBD1. Germline-derived CDR1 and CDR2 are MNHNY and SVGAGI (reference sequence). J gave up 1 base and V 6 bases, and 5 bases lay outside the gene matches. This CDR3 spans 14 amino acids. In DNA form, the CDR3 reads TGTGCCAGCAGGTCACAGGGGACGAACACTGAAGCTTTCTTT. This gives the protein CASRSQGTNTEAFF.

This clone appeared a single time. The chain is built from TRBV7-2 and TRBJ2-7, with a possible D match to TRBD1 (5 bases). This CDR3 has 12 residues. Germline CDR1 and CDR2: SGHTA and FQGNSA. Trimming cost V 4 bases and J 7 bases, with 11 bases left between them. The CDR3 DNA reads TGTGCCAGCAGCTCCACAGGCGGAGAGCAGTACTTC. Its protein is CASSSTGGEQYF.

The rearrangement links TRBV5-4 to TRBJ1-1; D gene ambiguous. Deletions cut 0 bases from V and 0 bases from J, with 9 bases between. Germline CDR1 and CDR2: SGHNT and YYREEE (reference sequence). CDR3 length: 15 amino acids. The CDR3 sequence: CASSLGLTMNTEAFF. The CDR3 coding sequence is TGTGCCAGCAGCTTGGGGCTCACGATGAACACTGAAGCTTTCTTT.

V gene TRBV28 combines with J gene TRBJ1-2; D is undetermined. V was trimmed by 2 bases and J by 2 bases, leaving 12 bases between them. The CDR3 consists of 15 residues. CDR1 and CDR2 (germline): MDHEN, SYDVKM. In DNA form, the CDR3 reads TGTGCCAGCAGTTTAGTTCAACGACAAAACTATGGCTACACCTTC. It is translated as CASSLVQRQNYGYTF.

The V gene is TRBV5-4, the J gene TRBJ1-3; TRBD1 matches 7 bases. Germline V lookup: CDR1 SGHNT, CDR2 YYREEE (reference sequence). The trim removed 4 bases at V and 3 bases at J, leaving 4 bases unmatched. This CDR3 is 14 amino acids long. The CDR3 loop is CASSPGQLGNTIYF. The DNA for the CDR3 is TGTGCCAGCAGCCCGGGACAGCTTGGAAACACCATATATTTT.

This clone was detected once. V and J are TRBV7-6 and TRBJ2-2; 11 nucleotides align to TRBD1. J lost 5 bases, V lost 5 bases, and 13 bases had no gene match. CDR1 is SGHVS, CDR2 FNYEAQ, per germline. The CDR3 runs to 18 residues. In DNA, the CDR3 is TGTGCCAGCAGCGATCAAGGACAGGGGGCAGGAACTACCGGGGAGCTGTTTTTT. This encodes CASSDQGQGAGTTGELFF.

J is TRBJ1-5 and V is TRBV7-9; 9 nucleotides match TRBD1. This CDR3 is built from 16 residues. The V gene's germline CDR1 is SEHNR and CDR2 FQNEAQ (reference sequence). Trimming took 1 base from V and 2 from J; bases not matched to a gene: 3. The CDR3 region is CASSLGTGDRNQPQHF. CDR3 nucleotides: TGTGCCAGCAGCTTAGGGACAGGGGATCGCAATCAGCCCCAGCATTTT.

The gene calls are TRBV27 and TRBJ2-7; D uncertain. The V gene's germline CDR1 is MNHEY and CDR2 SMNVEV (reference sequence). V was trimmed by 4 bases and J by 2 bases, leaving 9 bases between them. This CDR3 is built from 13 residues. CDR3 nucleotides: TGTGCCAGCAGTTCCCTGGCCCCCTACGAGCAGTACTTC. This translates into CASSSLAPYEQYF.

The chain has TRBV6-1 and TRBJ2-7; TRBD1 matches 8 bases. Germline V gives CDR1 MNHNS, CDR2 SASEGT. The CDR3 loop spans 16 amino acids. V was pared by 2 bases and J by 1 base, with 7 bases of the junction left unmatched. The CDR3 reads CASSEWRQGLSYEQYF. CDR3 coding DNA: TGTGCCAGCAGTGAATGGCGACAGGGGCTTTCCTACGAGCAGTACTTC.

The chain joins TRBV6-6 to TRBJ2-1; D possibly corresponds to TRBD2 (5 bases). The CDR3 is 16 amino acids. Per germline, CDR1 MNHNY and CDR2 SVGAGI (reference sequence). Trimming pared 2 bases from V and 5 bases from J, leaving 16 bases between. The CDR3 nucleotides are TGTGCCAGCAGTTACAGGGCAGTCCCGAGGGACAATGAGCAGTTCTTC. This codes for CASSYRAVPRDNEQFF.

V gene TRBV7-2 combines with J gene TRBJ2-7; unclear D gene. The V end lost 2 bases, the J end lost 6 bases, and 11 bases lay between the germline ends. This CDR3 spans 13 amino acids. Germline V CDR1 and CDR2: SGHTA, FQGNSA. CDR3: CASSLMRRSEQYF. The CDR3 DNA follows: TGTGCCAGCAGCTTAATGAGAAGGAGCGAGCAGTACTTC.

In its sample, this clone was seen a few times. The rearrangement links TRBV7-9 to TRBJ1-2; TRBD1 matches at 8 bases. J was trimmed by 6 bases and V by 5 bases; bases with no gene match: 8. Germline-derived CDR1 and CDR2 are SEHNR and FQNEAQ (reference sequence). The CDR3 sequence is 14 residues long. The DNA of the CDR3 is TGTGCCAGCAGCCGGACAGGGTGGCCGGATGGCTACACCTTC. Translating it yields CASSRTGWPDGYTF.

The gene calls are TRBV4-1 and TRBJ1-3; no definite D call. Trimming took 0 bases from V and 2 from J, leaving 8 bases between them. Germline-derived CDR1 and CDR2 are MGHRA and YSYEKL. The CDR3 contains 15 residues. The CDR3 region is CASSQERETGNTIYF. The CDR3 DNA reads as TGCGCCAGCAGCCAAGAGAGAGAAACTGGAAACACCATATATTTT.

The chain uses TRBV9 and TRBJ2-5; 7 nucleotides agree with TRBD1. The DNA end is a closer match to TRBJ2-7, so the J assignment may be wrong. The CDR3 sequence is 15 residues long. Per the germline V gene, CDR1 is SGDLS and CDR2 is YYNGEE. The DNA of the CDR3 is TGTGCCAGCAGCGTGCTCCCGGGACAGTCCTACGAGCAGTACTTC. Its protein product is CASSVLPGQSYEQYF.

The sample holds a few counts of this clone. V and J are TRBV10-3 and TRBJ2-7, with a tentative D call TRBD2 (5 bases). The CDR3 has 12 residues. CDR1 is ENHRY and CDR2 is SYGVKD in the germline V gene. V was trimmed by 6 bases and J by 2 bases, leaving 8 bases between them. CDR3 DNA: TGTGCCATCAGACTCGGGACCTACGAGCAGTACTTC. Its translation: CAIRLGTYEQYF.

The gene calls are TRBV7-8 and TRBJ1-1; no clear D. The CDR3 is made up of 14 amino acids. V was shortened by 2 bases and J by 0 bases, with 7 bases between the two germline ends. Germline-derived CDR1 and CDR2 are SGHVS and FQNEAQ. CDR3 amino acids: CASSLTGMNTEAFF. For the CDR3, the DNA is TGTGCCAGCAGCTTAACGGGAATGAACACTGAAGCTTTCTTT. Full variable domain (outside the CDR3, taken from reference TRBV7-8 and TRBJ1-1): GAGVSQSPRYKVAKRGQDVALRCDPISGHVSLFWYQQALGQGPEFLTYFQNEAQLDKSGLPSDRFFAERPEGSVSTLKIQRTQQEDSAVYLCASSLTGMNTEAFFGQGTRLTVV.

The V and J genes are TRBV7-6 and TRBJ1-1; tentatively, D is TRBD1 (5 bases). CDR1 is SGHVS and CDR2 is FNYEAQ in the germline V gene. V gave up 0 bases and J gave up 5 bases, with 13 bases separating them. This CDR3 comprises 15 residues. This CDR3 reads CASSLAASGATEAFF. The CDR3, as DNA: TGTGCCAGCAGCTTAGCGGCCAGCGGGGCAACTGAAGCTTTCTTT.

This chain uses TRBV9 with TRBJ1-3; TRBD1 might be the D (5 bases). Trimming shortened V by 2 bases and J by 0 bases, and 9 bases separated the two germline ends. Per germline, CDR1 SGDLS and CDR2 YYNGEE. The CDR3 covers 15 residues. The CDR3 DNA reads TGTGCCAGCAGCGTGGACATCACCTCTGGAAACACCATATATTTT. Encoded protein: CASSVDITSGNTIYF.

This clone showed up just a few times. This rearrangement joins TRBV28 to TRBJ2-7, with 8 positions matching TRBD2. V lost 2 bases, J lost 2 bases, and 8 bases stayed unmatched. The germline V gene has CDR1 MDHEN and CDR2 SYDVKM. The CDR3 consists of 16 residues. In DNA form, the CDR3 reads TGTGCCAGCAGTTTAGTGCTAGCCGGGAGGGCCTACGAGCAGTACTTC. This encodes CASSLVLAGRAYEQYF.

This chain links TRBV29-1 with TRBJ1-1, with a tentative D call TRBD1 (5 bases). The CDR3 has 12 residues. Germline CDR1 and CDR2: SQVTM and ANQGSEA. V lost 6 bases and J lost 5, with 13 bases in between. The CDR3 region is CSVGTGLTEAFF. The DNA for the CDR3 is TGCAGCGTGGGAACAGGTTTAACTGAAGCTTTCTTT.

This sequence joins TRBV11-3 and TRBJ2-2; 9 bases match TRBD1. The junction had 6 bases not matched to a gene; V was cut back by 3 bases and J by 7 bases. This CDR3 contains 15 residues. CDR1 and CDR2 (germline): SGHNT, YENEEA. The CDR3 DNA sequence: TGTGCCAGCAGCTTCGGACAGGGGAATGTCGGGGAGCTGTTTTTT. Amino acids: CASSFGQGNVGELFF.

This chain connects TRBV19 to TRBJ2-1; 7 nucleotides line up with TRBD1. V lost 7 bases and J lost 5; bases outside the gene matches: 5. There are 13 residues in the CDR3. The germline gives CDR1 LNHDA, CDR2 SQIVND (reference sequence). CDR3 sequence reads: CASTTGLHNEQFF. The CDR3 nucleotides read TGTGCCAGTACGACAGGGTTGCACAATGAGCAGTTCTTC. The full variable domain, in which reference TRBV19 and TRBJ2-1 provide the parts outside the CDR3, is DGGITQSPKYLFRKEGQNVTLSCEQNLNHDAMYWYRQDPGQGLRLIYYSQIVNDFQKGDIAEGYSVSREKKESFPLTVTSAQKNPTAFYLCASTTGLHNEQFFGPGTRLTVL.

This chain joins TRBV9 and TRBJ2-2; 12 nucleotides match TRBD2. Germline V gene sequence: CDR1 SGDLS, CDR2 YYNGEE. The CDR3 runs to 17 residues. Trimming cost V 3 bases and J 6 bases; bases outside gene matches: 9. The CDR3 loop is CASSGGLAGTIAGELFF. The CDR3 nucleotides read TGTGCCAGCAGCGGGGGACTAGCGGGTACGATAGCCGGGGAGCTGTTTTTT.

The CDR3 coding sequence is TGTGCCAGCAGTGTCAGTGGGCAGCTTAATCAGCCCCAGCATTTT. It translates to CASSVSGQLNQPQHF. The V call is TRBV6-5, the J call TRBJ1-5; D gene ambiguous. V lost 5 bases and J 4 bases, leaving 15 bases between the germline ends. The CDR3 is 15 amino acids. Germline lookup yields CDR1 MNHEY and CDR2 SVGAGI.

The chain couples TRBV6-5 to TRBJ1-2, with a possible D match to TRBD1 (6 bases). Germline V gene sequence: CDR1 MNHEY, CDR2 SVGAGI. Trimming left V 2 bases short and J 6 bases short, with 13 bases between. The CDR3 sequence is 14 residues long. The CDR3 sequence: CASSYAGAFDGYTF. In DNA form, the CDR3 reads TGTGCCAGCAGTTACGCGGGGGCGTTTGATGGCTACACCTTC.

The chain recombines TRBV28 with TRBJ2-7, with TRBD1 as a possible D gene (5 bases). Between the trimmed V and J ends, which lost 7 bases and 3 bases, there was a span of 25 bases. The CDR3 covers 17 residues. Germline V lookup: CDR1 MDHEN, CDR2 SYDVKM. The chain's CDR3 is CASTPTPGREEIYEQYF. CDR3 DNA sequence: TGTGCCAGCACCCCCACCCCCGGCAGGGAAGAAATCTACGAGCAGTACTTC.

V usage is TRBV5-1 and J usage is TRBJ1-1; D uncertain. This CDR3 region has 17 residues. Looked up from germline, CDR1 is SGHRS and CDR2 is YFSETQ. V was trimmed by 2 bases and J by 1 base, leaving 18 bases between them. CDR3 region: CASSFRFSGSPNTEAFF. Written as DNA, the CDR3 is TGCGCCAGCAGCTTTCGATTCTCCGGGAGCCCGAACACTGAAGCTTTCTTT.

V gene TRBV14 combines with J gene TRBJ2-2, with D unresolved. V dropped 0 bases and J dropped 2 bases, with 7 bases sitting between them. The CDR3 length is 15 residues. CDR1 and CDR2 (germline): SGHDN, FVKESK. In DNA, the CDR3 is TGTGCCAGCAGCCAAGAGTTCACTAACACCGGGGAGCTGTTTTTT. Residues: CASSQEFTNTGELFF.

The V call is TRBV11-2, the J call TRBJ1-2; D perhaps matches TRBD1 (6 bases). This CDR3 region has 14 residues. V lost 5 bases and J lost 8, with 18 bases in between. Germline CDR1 is SGHAT and CDR2 is FQNNGV. Written as DNA, the CDR3 is TGTGCCAGCAGCCCTAAGACAGGATTCGGAGGCTACACCTTC. Its translation is CASSPKTGFGGYTF.

CDR3 amino acids: CASSITSGYNEQFF. Written as DNA, the CDR3 is TGTGCCAGTAGTATAACTAGCGGTTACAATGAGCAGTTCTTC. V usage is TRBV19 and J usage is TRBJ2-1; 8 bases map to TRBD2. The CDR3 loop spans 14 amino acids. V shed 2 bases, J shed 4 bases, and the junction held 1 base outside the gene matches. Germline CDR1 and CDR2: LNHDA and SQIVND (reference sequence).

This chain connects TRBV4-3 to TRBJ2-7; 10 bases line up with TRBD2. V dropped 1 base and J dropped 3; count of bases not matched to a gene: 3. This CDR3 spans 15 amino acids. Germline lookup yields CDR1 LGHNA and CDR2 YSLEER. The CDR3 protein is CASSQASGSLYEQYF. Written as DNA, the CDR3 is TGCGCCAGCAGCCAAGCTAGCGGGAGCCTCTACGAGCAGTACTTC.

The rearrangement joins TRBV28 to TRBJ1-2; D remains unclear. Trimming removed 4 bases from V and 2 bases from J, with 14 bases in between. The CDR3 has 15 amino acids. Looked up from germline, CDR1 is MDHEN and CDR2 is SYDVKM. CDR3 residues: CASSSSLPGNYGYTF. The CDR3 DNA reads TGTGCCAGCAGTTCCTCCCTCCCAGGCAACTATGGCTACACCTTC.